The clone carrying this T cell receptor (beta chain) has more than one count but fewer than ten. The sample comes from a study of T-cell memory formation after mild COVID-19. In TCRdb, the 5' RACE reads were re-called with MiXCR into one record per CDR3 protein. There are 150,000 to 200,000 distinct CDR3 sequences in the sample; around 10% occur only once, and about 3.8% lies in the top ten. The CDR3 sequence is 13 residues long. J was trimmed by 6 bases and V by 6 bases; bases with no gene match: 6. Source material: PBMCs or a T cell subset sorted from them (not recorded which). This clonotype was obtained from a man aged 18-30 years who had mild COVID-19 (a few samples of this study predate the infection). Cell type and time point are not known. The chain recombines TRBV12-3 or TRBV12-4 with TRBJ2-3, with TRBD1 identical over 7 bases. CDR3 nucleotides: TGTGCCAGCAGGCCCGGGACAGCGGATACGCAGTATTTT. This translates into CASRPGTADTQYF.